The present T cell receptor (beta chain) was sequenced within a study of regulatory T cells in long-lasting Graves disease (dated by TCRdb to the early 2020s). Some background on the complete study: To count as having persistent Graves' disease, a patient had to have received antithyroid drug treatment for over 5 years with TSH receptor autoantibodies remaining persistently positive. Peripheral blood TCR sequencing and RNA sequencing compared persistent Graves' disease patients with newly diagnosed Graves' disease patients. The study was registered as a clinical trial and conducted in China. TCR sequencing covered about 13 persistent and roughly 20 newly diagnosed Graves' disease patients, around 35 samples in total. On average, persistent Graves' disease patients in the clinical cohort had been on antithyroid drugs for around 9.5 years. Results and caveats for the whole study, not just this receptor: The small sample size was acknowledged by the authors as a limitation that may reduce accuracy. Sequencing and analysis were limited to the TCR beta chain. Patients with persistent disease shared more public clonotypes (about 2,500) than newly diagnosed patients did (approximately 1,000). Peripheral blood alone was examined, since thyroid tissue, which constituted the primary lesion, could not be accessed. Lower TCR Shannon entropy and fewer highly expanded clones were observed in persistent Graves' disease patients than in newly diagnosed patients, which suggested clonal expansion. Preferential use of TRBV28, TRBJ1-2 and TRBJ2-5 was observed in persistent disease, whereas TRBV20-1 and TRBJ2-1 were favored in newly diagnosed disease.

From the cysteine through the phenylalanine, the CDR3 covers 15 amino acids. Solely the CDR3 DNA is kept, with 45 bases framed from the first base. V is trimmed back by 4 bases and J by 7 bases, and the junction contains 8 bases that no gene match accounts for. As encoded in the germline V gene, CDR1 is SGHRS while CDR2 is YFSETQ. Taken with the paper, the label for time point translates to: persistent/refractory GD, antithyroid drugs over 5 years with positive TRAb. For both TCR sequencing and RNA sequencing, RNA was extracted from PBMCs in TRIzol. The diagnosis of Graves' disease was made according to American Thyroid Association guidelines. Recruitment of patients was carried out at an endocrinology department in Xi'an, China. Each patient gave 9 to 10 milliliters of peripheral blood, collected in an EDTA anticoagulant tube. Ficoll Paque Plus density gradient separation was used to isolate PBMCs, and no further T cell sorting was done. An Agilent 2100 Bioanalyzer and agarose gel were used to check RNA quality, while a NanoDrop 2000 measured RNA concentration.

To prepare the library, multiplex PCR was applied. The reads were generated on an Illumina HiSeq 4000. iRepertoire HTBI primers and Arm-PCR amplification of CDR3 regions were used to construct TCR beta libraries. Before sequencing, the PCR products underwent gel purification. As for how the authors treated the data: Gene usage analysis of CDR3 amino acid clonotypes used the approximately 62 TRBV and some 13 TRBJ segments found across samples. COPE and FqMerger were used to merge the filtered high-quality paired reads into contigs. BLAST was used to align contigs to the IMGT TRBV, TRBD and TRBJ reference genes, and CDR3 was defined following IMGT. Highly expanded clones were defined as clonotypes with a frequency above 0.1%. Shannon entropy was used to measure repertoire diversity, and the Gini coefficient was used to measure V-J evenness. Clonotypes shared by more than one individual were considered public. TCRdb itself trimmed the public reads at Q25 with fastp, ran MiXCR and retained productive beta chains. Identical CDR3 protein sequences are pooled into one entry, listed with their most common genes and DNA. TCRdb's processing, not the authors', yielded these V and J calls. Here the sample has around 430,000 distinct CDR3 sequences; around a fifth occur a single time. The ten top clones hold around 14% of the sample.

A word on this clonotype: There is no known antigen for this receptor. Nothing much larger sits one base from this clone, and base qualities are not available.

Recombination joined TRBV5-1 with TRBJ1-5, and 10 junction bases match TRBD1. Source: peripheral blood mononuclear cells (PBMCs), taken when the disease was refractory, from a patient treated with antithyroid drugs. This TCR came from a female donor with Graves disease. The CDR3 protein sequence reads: CASSLGTGVDQPQHF. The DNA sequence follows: TGCGCCAGCAGCCTTGGGACAGGGGTAGACCAGCCCCAGCATTTT.